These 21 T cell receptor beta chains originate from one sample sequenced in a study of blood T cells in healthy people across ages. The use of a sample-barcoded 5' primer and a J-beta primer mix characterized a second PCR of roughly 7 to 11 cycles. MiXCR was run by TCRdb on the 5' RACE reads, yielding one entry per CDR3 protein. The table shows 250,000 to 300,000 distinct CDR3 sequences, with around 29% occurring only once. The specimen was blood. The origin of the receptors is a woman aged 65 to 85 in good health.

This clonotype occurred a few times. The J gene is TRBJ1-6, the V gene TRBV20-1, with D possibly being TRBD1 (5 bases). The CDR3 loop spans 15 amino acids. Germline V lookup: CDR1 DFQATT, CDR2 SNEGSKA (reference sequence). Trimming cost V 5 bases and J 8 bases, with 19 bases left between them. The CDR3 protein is CSASMGDTTYSPLHF. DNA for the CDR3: TGCAGTGCTTCGATGGGGGATACCACCTATTCACCCCTCCACTTT.

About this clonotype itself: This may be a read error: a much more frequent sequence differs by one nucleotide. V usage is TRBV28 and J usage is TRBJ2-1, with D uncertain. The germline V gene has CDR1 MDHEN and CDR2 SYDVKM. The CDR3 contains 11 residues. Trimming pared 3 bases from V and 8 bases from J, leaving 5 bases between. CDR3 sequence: CASSFGHEQFF. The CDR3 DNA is TGTGCCAGCAGTTTCGGTCATGAGCAGTTCTTC.

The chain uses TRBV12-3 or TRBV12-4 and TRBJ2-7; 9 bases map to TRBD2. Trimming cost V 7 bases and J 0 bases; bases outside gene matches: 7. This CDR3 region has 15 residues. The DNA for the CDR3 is TGTGCCAGCACCTCAGGACTAGCGAACTCCTACGAGCAGTACTTC. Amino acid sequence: CASTSGLANSYEQYF.

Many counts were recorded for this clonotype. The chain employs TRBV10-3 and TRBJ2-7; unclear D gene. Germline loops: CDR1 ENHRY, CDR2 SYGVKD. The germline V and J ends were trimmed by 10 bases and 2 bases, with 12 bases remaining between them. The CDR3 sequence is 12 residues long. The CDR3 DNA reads TGTGCCACCGCCCCGGGCGCCTACGAGCAGTACTTC. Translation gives CATAPGAYEQYF.

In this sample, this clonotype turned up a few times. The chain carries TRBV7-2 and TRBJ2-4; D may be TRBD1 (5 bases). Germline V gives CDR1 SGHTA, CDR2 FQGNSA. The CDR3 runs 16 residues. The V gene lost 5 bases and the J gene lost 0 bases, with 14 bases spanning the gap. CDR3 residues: CASSINRILAKNIQYF. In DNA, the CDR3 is TGTGCCAGCAGCATAAACAGGATATTAGCCAAAAACATTCAGTACTTC.

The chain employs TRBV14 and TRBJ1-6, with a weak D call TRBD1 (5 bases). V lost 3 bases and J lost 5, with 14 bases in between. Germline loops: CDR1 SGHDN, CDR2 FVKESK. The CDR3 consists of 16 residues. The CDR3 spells CASSQHTGLDNSPLHF. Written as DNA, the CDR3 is TGTGCCAGCAGCCAGCACACGGGACTCGATAATTCACCCCTCCACTTT.

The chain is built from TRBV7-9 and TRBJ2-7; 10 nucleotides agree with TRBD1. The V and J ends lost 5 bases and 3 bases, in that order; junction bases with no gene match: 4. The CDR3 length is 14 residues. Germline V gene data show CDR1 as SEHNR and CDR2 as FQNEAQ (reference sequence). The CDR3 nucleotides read TGTGCCAGCAGCCCCCGGACAGGGGGCTACGAGCAGTACTTC. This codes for CASSPRTGGYEQYF.

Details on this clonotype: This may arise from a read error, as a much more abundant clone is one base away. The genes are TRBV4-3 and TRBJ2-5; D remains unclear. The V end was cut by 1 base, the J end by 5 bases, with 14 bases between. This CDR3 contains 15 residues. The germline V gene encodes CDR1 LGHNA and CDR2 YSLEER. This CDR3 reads CASSQAKGLGETQYF. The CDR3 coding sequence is TGCGCCAGCAGCCAAGCAAAAGGCCTTGGGGAGACCCAGTACTTC.

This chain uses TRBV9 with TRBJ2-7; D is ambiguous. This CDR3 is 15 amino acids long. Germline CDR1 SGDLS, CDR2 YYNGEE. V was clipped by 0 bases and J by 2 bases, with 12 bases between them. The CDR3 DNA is TGTGCCAGCAGCGTAGACGACGTCCTAACCTACGAGCAGTACTTC. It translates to CASSVDDVLTYEQYF.

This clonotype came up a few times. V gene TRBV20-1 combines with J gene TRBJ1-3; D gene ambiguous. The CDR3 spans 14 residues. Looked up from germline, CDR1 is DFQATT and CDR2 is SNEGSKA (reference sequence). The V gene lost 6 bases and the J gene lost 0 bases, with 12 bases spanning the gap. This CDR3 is CSATQKYSGNTIYF. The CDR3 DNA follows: TGCAGTGCCACCCAAAAATACTCTGGAAACACCATATATTTT.

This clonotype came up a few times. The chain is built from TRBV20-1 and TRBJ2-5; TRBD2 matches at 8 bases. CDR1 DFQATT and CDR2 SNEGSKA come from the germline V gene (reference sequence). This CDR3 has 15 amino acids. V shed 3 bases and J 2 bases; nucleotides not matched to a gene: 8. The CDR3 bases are TGCAGTGCTAGGCCCCAAGCGGGGGCACAAGAGACCCAGTACTTC. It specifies CSARPQAGAQETQYF.

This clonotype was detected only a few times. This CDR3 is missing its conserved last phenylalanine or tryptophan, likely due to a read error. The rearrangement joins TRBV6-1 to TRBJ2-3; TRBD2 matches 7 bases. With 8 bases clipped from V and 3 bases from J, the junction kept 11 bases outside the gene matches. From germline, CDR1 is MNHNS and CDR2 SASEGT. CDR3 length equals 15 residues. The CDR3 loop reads CASVKREGQTDTQYL. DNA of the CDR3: TGTGCCAGCGTAAAGAGGGAGGGCCAAACAGATACGCAGTATCTT.

Written as DNA, the CDR3 is TGCAGTGCTAGAGACGGCAGGGTCAGTGGCTACACCTTC. Translating it yields CSARDGRVSGYTF. The V gene is TRBV20-1, the J gene TRBJ1-2; a weak D match, TRBD1 (5 bases). Deletions cut 0 bases from V and 7 bases from J, with 12 bases between. CDR3 length: 13 residues. CDR1 is DFQATT, CDR2 SNEGSKA, per germline (reference sequence).

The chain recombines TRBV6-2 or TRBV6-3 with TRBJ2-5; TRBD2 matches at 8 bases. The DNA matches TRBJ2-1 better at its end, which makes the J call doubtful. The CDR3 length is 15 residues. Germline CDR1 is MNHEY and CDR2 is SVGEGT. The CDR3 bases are TGTGCCAGCAGCGTCCCGGGACTAGGATCCAATGAGCAGTTCTTC. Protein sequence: CASSVPGLGSNEQFF.

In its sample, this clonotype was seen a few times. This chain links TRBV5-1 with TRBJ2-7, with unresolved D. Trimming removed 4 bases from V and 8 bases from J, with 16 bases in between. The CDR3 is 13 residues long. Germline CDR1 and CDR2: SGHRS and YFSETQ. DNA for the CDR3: TGCGCCAGCAGCCGCTCGATCGACGGACAGCAGTACTTC. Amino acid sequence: CASSRSIDGQQYF.

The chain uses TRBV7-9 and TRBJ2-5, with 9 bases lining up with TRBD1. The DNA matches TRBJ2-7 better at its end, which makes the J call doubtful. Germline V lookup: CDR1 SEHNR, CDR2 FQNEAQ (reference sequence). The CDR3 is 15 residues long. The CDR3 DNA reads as TGTGCCAGCAGCTCCTTACAGGGGGCTTGGCCCGAGCAGTACTTC. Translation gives CASSSLQGAWPEQYF.

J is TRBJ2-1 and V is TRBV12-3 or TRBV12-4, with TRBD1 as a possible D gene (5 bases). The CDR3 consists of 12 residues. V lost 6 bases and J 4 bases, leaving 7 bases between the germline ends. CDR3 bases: TGTGCCAGCAGGTACAGGTACAATGAGCAGTTCTTC. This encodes CASRYRYNEQFF.

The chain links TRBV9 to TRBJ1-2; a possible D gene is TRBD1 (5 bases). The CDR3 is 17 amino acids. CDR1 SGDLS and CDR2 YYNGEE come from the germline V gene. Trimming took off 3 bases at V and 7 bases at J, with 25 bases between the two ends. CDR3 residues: CASSAYVKTGPDGGYTF. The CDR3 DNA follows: TGTGCCAGCAGCGCTTACGTCAAGACGGGGCCTGATGGTGGCTACACCTTC.

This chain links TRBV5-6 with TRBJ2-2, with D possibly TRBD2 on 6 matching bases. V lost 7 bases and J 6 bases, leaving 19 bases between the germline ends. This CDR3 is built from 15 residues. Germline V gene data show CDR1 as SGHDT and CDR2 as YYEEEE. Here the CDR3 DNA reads TGTGCCAGCGGAACCTGGACTATTTTCGCCGGGGAGCTGTTTTTT. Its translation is CASGTWTIFAGELFF.

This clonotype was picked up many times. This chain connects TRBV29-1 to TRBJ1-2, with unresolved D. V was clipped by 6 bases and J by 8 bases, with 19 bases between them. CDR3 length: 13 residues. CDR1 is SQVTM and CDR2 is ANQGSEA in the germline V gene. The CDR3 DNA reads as TGCAGCGTCCTAATCGGGTTTCAGAACGGCTACACCTTC. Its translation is CSVLIGFQNGYTF.

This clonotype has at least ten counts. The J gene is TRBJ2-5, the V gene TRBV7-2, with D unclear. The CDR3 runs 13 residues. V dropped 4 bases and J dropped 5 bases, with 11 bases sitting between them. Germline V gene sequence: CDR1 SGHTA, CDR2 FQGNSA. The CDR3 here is CASSSDLGETQYF. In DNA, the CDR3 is TGTGCCAGCAGCTCAGACTTGGGGGAGACCCAGTACTTC.